This T cell receptor (beta chain) originates from a study of cytomegalovirus exposure and HLA in healthy donors. Study-level findings and limits: Excluded were some V segments that proved indistinguishable, including TRBV6-2 and TRBV6-3. The classifier reportedly diagnosed cytomegalovirus status with high specificity and sensitivity.

V lost 6 bases, J lost 6 bases, and 3 bases stayed unmatched. CDR1 and CDR2 from the germline V gene are LNHDA and SQIVND (reference sequence). The CDR3 spans 13 residues. The sample holds a few counts of this clone. Its antigen is undetermined. The PCR employed 60 Vbeta primers together with 13 Jbeta primers. The table came from immunoSEQ multiplex PCR; TCRdb's copy has only in-frame clones and leaves some out. The sample has 85,000 to 120,000 clones; 70% to 85% are singletons. V usage is TRBV19 and J usage is TRBJ1-1; 11 bases agree with TRBD1. The receptor comes from a man in his 60s in good health and CMV-seronegative. Sequencing was performed on PBMCs. This CDR3 reads CASRGTGGPEAFF. CDR3 nucleotides: TGTGCCAGTAGAGGGACAGGGGGACCTGAAGCTTTCTTT.